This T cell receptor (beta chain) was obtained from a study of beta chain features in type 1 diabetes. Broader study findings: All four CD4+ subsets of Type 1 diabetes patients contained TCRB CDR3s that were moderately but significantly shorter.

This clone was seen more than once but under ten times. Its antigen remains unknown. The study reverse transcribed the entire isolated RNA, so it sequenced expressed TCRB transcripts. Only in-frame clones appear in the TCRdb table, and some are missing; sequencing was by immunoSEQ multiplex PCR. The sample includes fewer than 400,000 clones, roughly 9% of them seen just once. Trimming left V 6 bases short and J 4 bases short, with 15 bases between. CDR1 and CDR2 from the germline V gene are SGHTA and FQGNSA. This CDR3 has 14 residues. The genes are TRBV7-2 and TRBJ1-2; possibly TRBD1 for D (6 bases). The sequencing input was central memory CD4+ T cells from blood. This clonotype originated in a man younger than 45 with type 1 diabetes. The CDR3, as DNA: TGTGCCAGCAGTTACCCAGGGGCTAGCTATGGCTACACCTTC. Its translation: CASSYPGASYGYTF.